Following are 12 T cell receptor beta chains from one sample sequenced in a study of T cell clones after liver transplantation. The table came from immunoSEQ multiplex PCR; TCRdb's copy has only in-frame clones and leaves some out. The table lists 85,000 to 110,000 clones, approximately 79% of them singletons. Specimen: CD4+ T cells from blood, collected 45 to 50 months after liver transplant. The receptors originated from a human patient who received a liver transplant. Part of the T cells may come from the graft donor.

This clone came up once. V is TRBV28 and J is TRBJ1-1, with no clear D. From germline, CDR1 is MDHEN and CDR2 SYDVKM. The V end lost 2 bases, the J end lost 8 bases, and 18 bases lay between the germline ends. The CDR3 extends over 15 amino acids. The CDR3 coding sequence is TGTGCCAGCAGTTTAGAGTCGAACGTCGGTAGGGAAGCTTTCTTT. This translates into CASSLESNVGREAFF.

The chain couples TRBV18 to TRBJ2-5; TRBD2 matches at 13 bases. The trim removed 6 bases at V and 6 bases at J, leaving 10 bases unmatched. Looked up from germline, CDR1 is KGHSH and CDR2 is LQKENI. The CDR3 has 16 residues. The DNA for the CDR3 is TGTGCCAGCTCGCCCCGGACTAGCGGGAGCACACAGACCCAGTACTTC. Its translation is CASSPRTSGSTQTQYF.

The table lists this clone with a count of one. The chain joins TRBV7-2 to TRBJ2-3, with TRBD2 matching over 12 bases. The V gene's germline CDR1 is SGHTA and CDR2 FQGNSA. V lost 1 base and J lost 10; bases outside the gene matches: 6. The CDR3 has 15 amino acids. This CDR3 is CASSLVASGGVAQYF. CDR3 sequence (DNA): TGTGCCAGCAGCTTAGTGGCTAGCGGGGGGGTTGCGCAGTATTTT.

The chain's CDR3 is CSVVRQGNYGYTF. The CDR3 nucleotides read TGCAGCGTTGTTAGACAGGGCAACTATGGCTACACCTTC. The rearrangement links TRBV29-1 to TRBJ1-2, with 7 positions matching TRBD1. The CDR3 has 13 residues. Germline V gives CDR1 SQVTM, CDR2 ANQGSEA. V was clipped by 4 bases and J by 2 bases; unmatched bases: 4.

This clone came up a few times. The CDR3: CASSSGQFPPSGYTF. DNA for the CDR3: TGCGCCAGCAGCTCGGGACAATTCCCCCCTAGCGGCTACACCTTC. V gene TRBV5-1 combines with J gene TRBJ1-2, with D possibly TRBD1 on 6 matching bases. CDR1 is SGHRS, CDR2 YFSETQ, per germline. CDR3 length: 15 residues. Trimming stripped 3 bases from V and 8 bases from J, with 20 bases between.

The genes are TRBV9 and TRBJ2-1, with D tentatively TRBD1 (6 bases). V lost 3 bases and J 0 bases, leaving 13 bases between the germline ends. This CDR3 has 16 residues. From germline, CDR1 is SGDLS and CDR2 YYNGEE. In DNA, the CDR3 is TGTGCCAGCAGCGCCCGGACAGATAGCTCCTACAATGAGCAGTTCTTC. As protein: CASSARTDSSYNEQFF. Together with reference TRBV9 and TRBJ2-1, the CDR3 gives the full variable domain: DSGVTQTPKHLITATGQRVTLRCSPRSGDLSVYWYQQSLDQGLQFLIQYYNGEERAKGNILERFSAQQFPDLHSELNLSSLELGDSALYFCASSARTDSSYNEQFFGPGTRLTVL.

This rearrangement joins TRBV5-1 to TRBJ2-5, with no clear D. The CDR3 totals 14 residues. Trimming shortened V by 7 bases and J by 3 bases, and 16 bases separated the two germline ends. From germline, CDR1 is SGHRS and CDR2 YFSETQ. The CDR3: CASGPGGLEETQYF. The CDR3 nucleotides read TGCGCCAGCGGCCCCGGTGGCCTCGAAGAGACCCAGTACTTC.

The chain employs TRBV19 and TRBJ2-5; 10 nucleotides match TRBD2. CDR3 length: 14 amino acids. The junction had 9 bases not matched to a gene; V was cut back by 10 bases and J by 4 bases. CDR1 is LNHDA, CDR2 SQIVND, per germline (reference sequence). CDR3 residues: CATTPSGSRETQYF. The DNA of the CDR3 is TGTGCCACCACCCCTAGCGGGAGTAGAGAGACCCAGTACTTC.

The chain combines TRBV27 with TRBJ1-5, with D hard to call. Germline CDR1 MNHEY, CDR2 SMNVEV (reference sequence). The CDR3 loop spans 19 amino acids. V was pared by 0 bases and J by 1 base, with 19 bases between. For the CDR3, the DNA is TGTGCCAGCAGTTTATCTGGTCGGGGTCTCGTGTTAAGCAATCAGCCCCAGCATTTT. It is translated as CASSLSGRGLVLSNQPQHF.

The chain joins TRBV6-5 to TRBJ1-2; D is possibly TRBD1 (6 bases). From germline, CDR1 is MNHEY and CDR2 SVGAGI. CDR3 length equals 14 residues. V dropped 0 bases and J dropped 8 bases, with 13 bases sitting between them. The CDR3, as DNA: TGTGCCAGCAGTTACTCCGGGGGCGCTAAGGGCTACACCTTC. Amino acids: CASSYSGGAKGYTF.

This clone was counted between two and nine times. The chain employs TRBV11-2 and TRBJ1-5; the D gene is possibly TRBD1 (5 bases). Germline V gene data show CDR1 as SGHAT and CDR2 as FQNNGV. The CDR3 totals 15 residues. V gave up 2 bases and J gave up 4 bases, with 12 bases separating them. CDR3 in amino acids: CASSLRAGRNQPQHF. For the CDR3, the DNA is TGTGCCAGCAGCTTAAGGGCAGGGCGGAATCAGCCCCAGCATTTT.

The chain carries TRBV18 and TRBJ2-2; maybe TRBD2 (5 bases). The germline V and J ends were trimmed by 6 bases and 0 bases, with 14 bases remaining between them. This CDR3 has 16 amino acids. CDR1 and CDR2 from the germline V gene are KGHSH and LQKENI. The CDR3 protein is CASSASHGTNTGELFF. CDR3 DNA: TGTGCCAGCTCGGCCTCTCACGGGACGAACACCGGGGAGCTGTTTTTT.